This entry concerns a single T cell receptor beta chain. What it recognizes is unknown. This record belongs to a study of T-cell memory formation after mild COVID-19. The CDR3 totals 14 residues. CDR1 is SGHRS and CDR2 is YFSETQ in the germline V gene. Trimming removed 2 bases at V and 1 base at J, with 9 bases between. The authors produced TCR alpha and TCR beta cDNA libraries with sample barcodes and UMIs by 5'RACE using constant-segment primers. MiXCR, run by TCRdb on the 5' RACE reads, gives a single entry per CDR3 protein. This sample has hundreds of thousands of distinct CDR3 sequences, with about a sixth found just once. Study results and limitations: Memory from before infection featured some responding clones, which suggests cross-reactive memory joined. Clones that contracted clustered mainly in CM and EM if CD4+ and in EMRA if CD8+.

This receptor was identified in a man aged 18-30 years who had mild COVID-19 (a few samples of this study predate the infection). Cell type and time point are not known. The chain recombines TRBV5-1 with TRBJ1-1; D uncertain. The sequencing sample was made of PBMCs or a T cell subset sorted from them (not recorded which). CDR3 DNA: TGCGCCAGCAGCTTTCATCCAGAGAACACTGAAGCTTTCTTT. Translating it yields CASSFHPENTEAFF.